The rows below give T cell receptor beta chains drawn from one sample of a study of human T cells and chemical hapten exposure. TCRdb passed the RACE reads through MiXCR, listing each CDR3 protein once. Of some 400,000 distinct CDR3 sequences in the sample, about 5.1% were seen once. The sequenced sample was whole blood, obtained in connection with sensitization to the hapten diphenylcyclopropenone (DPC). The source is a woman in her fifties or sixties with alopecia areata. Some clones in this sample may be carry-over from other donors' samples. The CDR3 runs from the conserved cysteine through the conserved F or W. D genes are given only for firm matches. Not every row has a clone size; where given, it reads once, few, many or a size class.

d_gene: NA
j_gene: TRBJ2-5
abundance: many
v_gene: TRBV6-2/TRBV6-3
CDR3aa: CASSKPSGYNHGETQYF
CDR3nt: TGTGCCAGCAGTAAGCCGAGTGGCTACAACCACGGGGAGACCCAGTACTTC

d_gene: TRBD1
j_gene: TRBJ1-1
abundance: few
v_gene: TRBV12-3/TRBV12-4
CDR3aa: CASSSQQGKAAFF
CDR3nt: TGTGCCAGCAGTTCCCAACAGGGGAAGGCAGCTTTCTTT

d_gene: NA
j_gene: TRBJ2-3
abundance: many
v_gene: TRBV12-5
CDR3aa: CASGLEPEQQDTQYF
CDR3nt: TGTGCTAGTGGTTTGGAACCAGAGCAACAAGATACGCAGTATTTT

d_gene: NA
j_gene: TRBJ1-3
abundance: many
v_gene: TRBV2
CDR3aa: CASSDSGNTIYF
CDR3nt: TGTGCCAGCAGTGATTCTGGAAACACCATATATTTT

d_gene: NA
j_gene: TRBJ2-7
abundance: few
v_gene: TRBV29-1
CDR3aa: CSVDEGNTGFEQYF
CDR3nt: TGCAGCGTTGATGAAGGGAACACAGGTTTCGAGCAGTACTTC

d_gene: NA
j_gene: TRBJ2-3
abundance: NA
v_gene: TRBV7-8
CDR3aa: CASSGSGDTQYF
CDR3nt: TGTGCCAGCAGCGGGTCGGGAGATACGCAGTATTTT

d_gene: NA
j_gene: TRBJ1-1
abundance: few
v_gene: TRBV13
CDR3aa: CASSETGANTEAFF
CDR3nt: TGTGCCAGCAGCGAGACAGGAGCTAACACTGAAGCTTTCTTT

d_gene: TRBD2
j_gene: TRBJ2-3
abundance: many
v_gene: TRBV27
CDR3aa: CASSLMTSESDTQYF
CDR3nt: TGTGCCAGCAGTTTAATGACTAGCGAATCAGATACGCAGTATTTT

d_gene: TRBD1
j_gene: TRBJ1-1
abundance: many
v_gene: TRBV29-1
CDR3aa: CSVGGTGENTEAFF
CDR3nt: TGCAGCGTTGGCGGGACAGGGGAAAACACTGAAGCTTTCTTT

d_gene: NA
j_gene: TRBJ2-7
abundance: many
v_gene: TRBV6-1
CDR3aa: CASSPSTTRQGTVSYEQYF
CDR3nt: TGTGCCAGCAGTCCATCGACGACCCGACAAGGAACCGTCTCCTACGAGCAGTACTTC

d_gene: TRBD1
j_gene: TRBJ2-1
abundance: many
v_gene: TRBV11-2
CDR3aa: CASSPGQGIEQFF
CDR3nt: TGTGCCAGCAGCCCGGGACAGGGGATTGAGCAGTTCTTC

d_gene: NA
j_gene: TRBJ2-7
abundance: NA
v_gene: TRBV28
CDR3aa: CASTLDGDYEQYF
CDR3nt: TGTGCCAGCACCCTGGACGGCGACTACGAGCAGTACTTC

d_gene: NA
j_gene: TRBJ2-3
abundance: few
v_gene: TRBV6-6
CDR3aa: CASSYRQEADTQYF
CDR3nt: TGTGCCAGCAGTTACCGGCAGGAGGCAGATACGCAGTATTTT

d_gene: NA
j_gene: TRBJ2-6
abundance: few
v_gene: TRBV9
CDR3aa: CASSSEGANVLTF
CDR3nt: TGTGCCAGCAGCTCCGAAGGGGCCAACGTCCTGACTTTC

d_gene: TRBD1
j_gene: TRBJ1-2
abundance: few
v_gene: TRBV7-2
CDR3aa: CASSFQGAQDYGYTF
CDR3nt: TGTGCCAGCAGCTTCCAGGGGGCGCAGGACTATGGCTACACCTTC

d_gene: NA
j_gene: TRBJ1-5
abundance: few
v_gene: TRBV27
CDR3aa: CASSFARTNQPQHF
CDR3nt: TGTGCCAGCAGTTTCGCGCGGACCAATCAGCCCCAGCATTTT

d_gene: TRBD2
j_gene: TRBJ2-1
abundance: NA
v_gene: TRBV20-1
CDR3aa: CSALTGSGREYNEQFF
CDR3nt: TGCAGTGCTTTGACAGGGAGCGGGAGGGAATACAATGAGCAGTTCTTC

d_gene: TRBD2
j_gene: TRBJ2-1
abundance: few
v_gene: TRBV27
CDR3aa: CASTPLAGAANEQFF
CDR3nt: TGTGCCAGCACCCCCCTAGCGGGAGCCGCTAATGAGCAGTTCTTC

d_gene: NA
j_gene: TRBJ2-7
abundance: few
v_gene: TRBV7-9
CDR3aa: CASAGIAYELYF
CDR3nt: TGTGCCAGCGCGGGGATTGCCTACGAGCTGTACTTC

d_gene: NA
j_gene: TRBJ1-6
abundance: NA
v_gene: TRBV6-5
CDR3aa: CASSKAGASPLHF
CDR3nt: TGTGCCAGCAGTAAGGCAGGGGCTTCACCCCTCCACTTT

d_gene: NA
j_gene: TRBJ1-1
abundance: few
v_gene: TRBV28
CDR3aa: CASSLSRRGNTEAFF
CDR3nt: TGTGCCAGCAGTTTATCTCGACGGGGGAACACTGAAGCTTTCTTT

d_gene: TRBD1
j_gene: TRBJ1-5
abundance: many
v_gene: TRBV27
CDR3aa: CASGSQGSFNQPQHF
CDR3nt: TGTGCCAGCGGTTCACAGGGGTCCTTCAATCAGCCCCAGCATTTT

d_gene: NA
j_gene: TRBJ1-1
abundance: few
v_gene: TRBV7-8
CDR3aa: CASSSLGRLTEAFF
CDR3nt: TGTGCCAGCAGCTCCCTGGGACGGCTCACTGAAGCTTTCTTT

d_gene: TRBD1
j_gene: TRBJ2-1
abundance: many
v_gene: TRBV5-6
CDR3aa: CASSFRDRGGEQFF
CDR3nt: TGTGCCAGCAGCTTCCGGGACAGGGGTGGTGAGCAGTTCTTC

d_gene: NA
j_gene: TRBJ2-3
abundance: NA
v_gene: TRBV5-1
CDR3aa: CASYAPHQDTQYF
CDR3nt: TGCGCCAGCTACGCTCCCCATCAAGATACGCAGTATTTT

d_gene: TRBD1
j_gene: TRBJ1-1
abundance: few
v_gene: TRBV5-1
CDR3aa: CASSPHPRDRGPGSEAFF
CDR3nt: TGCGCCAGCAGCCCCCACCCTCGGGACAGGGGGCCGGGGTCTGAAGCTTTCTTT

d_gene: NA
j_gene: TRBJ2-7
abundance: NA
v_gene: TRBV20-1
CDR3aa: CSARDRRTLRGEQYF
CDR3nt: TGCAGTGCTAGAGATCGTAGGACACTAAGGGGCGAGCAGTACTTC

d_gene: NA
j_gene: TRBJ1-5
abundance: many
v_gene: TRBV20-1
CDR3aa: CSARGTANQPQHF
CDR3nt: TGCAGTGCTAGAGGGACAGCCAATCAGCCCCAGCATTTT

d_gene: NA
j_gene: TRBJ1-5
abundance: NA
v_gene: TRBV6-6
CDR3aa: CASSYSRRGDQPQHF
CDR3nt: TGTGCCAGCAGTTACTCGAGACGGGGCGATCAGCCCCAGCATTTT